This T cell receptor beta chain appears in the sequencing data of a study of cytomegalovirus exposure and HLA in healthy donors. With regard to this clone: Its specificity is not known.

Using immunoSEQ multiplex PCR, the repertoire was profiled, and TCRdb retains in-frame clones only, with some absent. The profile covers approximately 70,000 clones, with 94% appearing a single time and under 4% taken by the ten largest. Whole-study findings and limits: Rare TCR sequences predominated, though certain public TCRs were found in many donors. Confirmation was obtained in vitro that three CMV-associated chains are specific for CMV antigens. In a later analysis, first-cohort TCR clusters were found to tend to co-occur in the 120 or so validation repertoires.

The study drew the donors from its roughly 110-subject validation cohort, separate from the 666-subject first cohort. Germline V gene lookup returns CDR1 SQVTM and CDR2 ANQGSEA. V lost 2 bases and J 2 bases, leaving 8 bases between the germline ends. CDR3 length: 13 amino acids. This sequence was found in a woman aged 18-29 years in good health and CMV-seropositive. The gene calls are TRBV29-1 and TRBJ2-3, with a weak D call TRBD2 (6 bases). The specimen was PBMCs. The CDR3 is CSVESGFTDTQYF. CDR3 sequence (DNA): TGCAGCGTTGAAAGCGGGTTCACAGATACGCAGTATTTT.